This passage covers 23 T cell receptor beta chains from one sample sequenced in a study of immune evolution from preneoplasia to lung adenocarcinoma. The method was immunoSEQ multiplex PCR; TCRdb's version includes in-frame clones alone and lacks a portion of them. The profile covers around 13,000 clones, with less than 85% appearing a single time and over 4.5% taken by the ten largest. Sequencing used FFPE minimally invasive lung adenocarcinoma tissue. These receptor sequences come from a person aged 65 to 79 with lung adenocarcinoma.

The rearrangement links TRBV30 to TRBJ1-3, with 7 bases that match TRBD1. Germline trimming cut 7 bases from V and 1 base from J; bases unmatched to any gene: 4. The CDR3 loop spans 13 amino acids. CDR1 GTSNPN and CDR2 SVGIG come from the germline V gene (reference sequence). The CDR3 DNA reads TGTGCCTTCAGGGGGGGGTCTGGAAACACCATATATTTT. Translation gives CAFRGGSGNTIYF.

In this sample, this clone turned up a few times. V and J are TRBV7-9 and TRBJ1-2, with TRBD1 matching 11 bases. V gave up 2 bases and J gave up 7 bases; unmatched junction bases: 12. This CDR3 is 17 amino acids long. Germline CDR1 SEHNR, CDR2 FQNEAQ (reference sequence). In DNA, the CDR3 is TGTGCCAGCAGCTTAAAGTCCTTGGGACAGGGGGGTTCTGGCTACACCTTC. This sequence encodes CASSLKSLGQGGSGYTF.

V usage is TRBV4-1 and J usage is TRBJ2-1; D is unclear. Trimming left V 4 bases short and J 10 bases short, with 23 bases between. CDR1 is MGHRA, CDR2 YSYEKL, per germline. This CDR3 comprises 16 residues. CDR3 DNA sequence: TGCGCCAGCAGCCCCCGTCGCGATAGCAGCCCCGGGGAGCAGTTCTTC. Its translation: CASSPRRDSSPGEQFF.

The V gene is TRBV5-4, the J gene TRBJ1-6; tentatively, D is TRBD1 (5 bases). The CDR3 totals 15 residues. Germline CDR1 and CDR2: SGHNT and YYREEE (reference sequence). Trimming left V 4 bases short and J 9 bases short, with 17 bases between. CDR3 region: CASSHGSPQGSPLHF. DNA of the CDR3: TGTGCCAGCAGCCACGGATCCCCCCAGGGTTCACCCCTCCACTTT. The full variable domain, in which reference TRBV5-4 and TRBJ1-6 provide the parts outside the CDR3, is ETGVTQSPTHLIKTRGQQVTLRCSSQSGHNTVSWYQQALGQGPQFIFQYYREEENGRGNFPPRFSGLQFPNYSSELNVNALELDDSALYLCASSHGSPQGSPLHFGNGTRLTVT.

CDR3 coding DNA: TGCAGCGTCCCAACTAGCGGGAGCCGTGACAATGAGCAGTTCTTC. It is translated as CSVPTSGSRDNEQFF. The V call is TRBV29-1, the J call TRBJ2-1; 11 bases agree with TRBD2. CDR1 is SQVTM and CDR2 is ANQGSEA in the germline V gene. J was trimmed by 5 bases and V by 6 bases; bases with no gene match: 9. The CDR3 sequence is 15 residues long.

This clone was seen a handful of times. The chain combines TRBV5-4 with TRBJ2-7; D is unresolved. Germline loops: CDR1 SGHNT, CDR2 YYREEE (reference sequence). V lost 0 bases, J lost 2 bases, and 6 bases lay in between. The CDR3 totals 13 residues. DNA for the CDR3: TGTGCCAGCAGCTTGGGGACCACCTACGAGCAGTACTTC. It is translated as CASSLGTTYEQYF.

V and J are TRBV6-1 and TRBJ1-5; D may be TRBD1 (6 bases). V was pared by 1 base and J by 7 bases, with 11 bases between. The germline gives CDR1 MNHNS, CDR2 SASEGT. The CDR3 is 14 amino acids. CDR3 DNA: TGTGCCAGCAGTGAAGGTCTGGGGGCCCAGCCCCAGCATTTT. This sequence encodes CASSEGLGAQPQHF.

In its sample, this clone was seen once. Here the CDR3 DNA reads TGCGCCAGCAGTTTCACCGGGACAGGGGGAACTGAAGCTTTCTTT. This sequence encodes CASSFTGTGGTEAFF. The chain joins TRBV5-1 to TRBJ1-1, with 11 bases that match TRBD1. The ends lost 5 bases at V and 5 bases at J; junction bases unmatched: 8. Germline-derived CDR1 and CDR2 are SGHRS and YFSETQ. The CDR3 is 15 amino acids.

CDR3 sequence reads: CATSRDKGTGETGELFF. In DNA, the CDR3 is TGTGCCACCAGCAGAGATAAAGGGACAGGGGAGACCGGGGAGCTGTTTTTT. The genes are TRBV15 and TRBJ2-2, with 10 bases lining up with TRBD1. The CDR3 runs 17 residues. V lost 0 bases and J lost 5; bases outside the gene matches: 6. Germline V lookup: CDR1 LNHNV, CDR2 YYDKDF (reference sequence).

Written as DNA, the CDR3 is TGTGCCAGCAGCTTATCCCATCGGAACACTGAAGCTTTCTTT. Its protein product is CASSLSHRNTEAFF. The rearrangement links TRBV7-9 to TRBJ1-1; no clear D gene. The CDR3 is 14 residues long. V was shortened by 2 bases and J by 1 base, with 8 bases between the two germline ends. CDR1 is SEHNR and CDR2 is FQNEAQ in the germline V gene (reference sequence).

This chain links TRBV30 with TRBJ1-1; weak D call: TRBD1 (6 bases). Trimming removed 4 bases from V and 7 bases from J, with 10 bases in between. This CDR3 is built from 11 residues. Germline V lookup: CDR1 GTSNPN, CDR2 SVGIG (reference sequence). This CDR3 reads CAWIGTFEAFF. The CDR3 bases are TGTGCCTGGATAGGGACATTTGAAGCTTTCTTT.

CDR3: CASSLQGTNYGYTF. CDR3 DNA: TGTGCCAGCAGCTTACAGGGTACTAACTATGGCTACACCTTC. The gene calls are TRBV7-3 and TRBJ1-2; possible D gene TRBD1, 5 bases. Germline V gene lookup returns CDR1 SGHTA and CDR2 FQGTGA. V shed 2 bases and J shed 0 bases, with 7 bases lying between them. This CDR3 has 14 amino acids.

This clone was seen a single time. The gene calls are TRBV11-3 and TRBJ2-1, with 9 bases matching TRBD2. The CDR3 totals 15 residues. After removal of 5 bases from V and 5 bases from J, the junction contained 7 bases not matched to a gene. Germline values: CDR1 SGHNT, CDR2 YENEEA. CDR3 DNA sequence: TGTGCCAGCAGCCCATTAGCGGGAGTAAACAATGAGCAGTTCTTC. This codes for CASSPLAGVNNEQFF.

This rearrangement joins TRBV28 to TRBJ2-3; D possibly corresponds to TRBD2 (6 bases). Germline CDR1 and CDR2: MDHEN and SYDVKM. CDR3 size: 17 residues. The V end lost 5 bases, the J end lost 5 bases, and 23 bases lay between the germline ends. The CDR3 here is CASSPFLGLEEGDTQYF. The CDR3 DNA reads TGTGCCAGCAGTCCTTTTCTCGGACTTGAGGAGGGAGATACGCAGTATTTT.

The CDR3 coding sequence is TGTGCCAGTAGGAGGCTAGCGGGACCCGATGAGCAGTTCTTC. The encoded protein is CASRRLAGPDEQFF. This rearrangement joins TRBV19 to TRBJ2-1, with 9 bases that match TRBD2. The ends lost 6 bases at V and 8 bases at J; junction bases unmatched: 8. Germline assignment: CDR1 LNHDA and CDR2 SQIVND (reference sequence). This CDR3 region has 14 residues.

This rearrangement joins TRBV19 to TRBJ1-5; 7 bases agree with TRBD1. Germline values: CDR1 LNHDA, CDR2 SQIVND (reference sequence). Losses at the gene ends were 7 bases for V and 5 bases for J; bases not matched to a gene: 5. This CDR3 region has 13 residues. The CDR3 loop is CASKGGLYQPQHF. For the CDR3, the DNA is TGTGCCAGTAAAGGGGGCTTGTATCAGCCCCAGCATTTT.

As to this clone: At one boundary the junction diverges from the germline segment, which might be a read error. The DNA of the CDR3 is TGCGCCAGCGTAAGACAGTTCTATCGCTACACCTTC. Protein product: CASVRQFYRYTF. The chain recombines TRBV23-1 with TRBJ1-2; D perhaps matches TRBD1 (5 bases). TRBV23-1 is sorted into the ORF group, with uncertain function. The CDR3 loop spans 12 amino acids.

V usage is TRBV19 and J usage is TRBJ2-2; maybe TRBD1 (5 bases). The germline V gene encodes CDR1 LNHDA and CDR2 SQIVND (reference sequence). The V end was cut by 3 bases, the J end by 3 bases, with 11 bases between. The CDR3 is 15 residues long. The CDR3 loop reads CASSIAGIDTGELFF. CDR3 bases: TGTGCCAGTAGTATCGCAGGGATCGACACCGGGGAGCTGTTTTTT. Drawing the rest from reference TRBV19 and TRBJ2-2, the complete variable domain is DGGITQSPKYLFRKEGQNVTLSCEQNLNHDAMYWYRQDPGQGLRLIYYSQIVNDFQKGDIAEGYSVSREKKESFPLTVTSAQKNPTAFYLCASSIAGIDTGELFFGEGSRLTVL.

This chain joins TRBV30 and TRBJ1-2; possible D gene TRBD1, 6 bases. V was pared by 0 bases and J by 7 bases, with 6 bases between. From germline, CDR1 is GTSNPN and CDR2 SVGIG (reference sequence). This CDR3 has 11 residues. CDR3: CAWSVQGGYTF. The CDR3 DNA sequence: TGTGCCTGGAGTGTACAGGGTGGCTACACCTTC.

The chain employs TRBV11-3 and TRBJ1-4, with TRBD1 identical over 7 bases. This CDR3 region has 15 residues. Looked up from germline, CDR1 is SGHNT and CDR2 is YENEEA. J gave up 7 bases and V 1 base, and 6 bases lay outside the gene matches. CDR3 bases: TGTGCCAGCAGCTTAGGCTGGGACAGTAGTGAAAAACTGTTTTTT. Translated: CASSLGWDSSEKLFF.

The rearrangement uses TRBV5-4 and TRBJ2-7, with a tentative D call TRBD2 (5 bases). Trimming removed 3 bases at V and 6 bases at J, with 7 bases between. This CDR3 has 11 residues. CDR1 and CDR2 (germline): SGHNT, YYREEE (reference sequence). The CDR3 DNA sequence: TGTGCCAGCAGCTATAGCGTCGAGCAGTACTTC. This encodes CASSYSVEQYF.

V usage is TRBV9 and J usage is TRBJ2-3; 12 nucleotides match TRBD2. In germline, CDR1 is SGDLS, CDR2 YYNGEE. The CDR3 extends over 16 amino acids. V trimming: 6 bases; J trimming: 1 base; junction bases outside the gene matches: 6. CDR3 region: CASKETSGGGTDTQYF. The CDR3 coding sequence is TGTGCCAGCAAAGAGACTAGCGGGGGAGGCACAGATACGCAGTATTTT.

This chain connects TRBV5-1 to TRBJ2-5; 7 positions match TRBD1. Near its end, the DNA agrees better with TRBJ2-7, so the J call may be wrong. The CDR3 has 14 amino acids. The germline CDR1 and CDR2 sequences are SGHRS and YFSETQ. CDR3 in amino acids: CASSSGTVSYEQYF. CDR3 coding DNA: TGCGCCAGCAGCTCCGGGACAGTATCCTACGAGCAGTACTTC.